This T cell receptor beta chain appears in the sequencing data of a study of T-cell memory formation after mild COVID-19. One entry per CDR3 protein, called by TCRdb with MiXCR from the 5' RACE reads. The repertoire has around 410,000 distinct CDR3 sequences, more than 20% of them found once; the top ten carry roughly 14%. CDR1 MNHNS and CDR2 SASEGT come from the germline V gene. The CDR3 covers 12 residues. The ends were cut back, 4 bases at V and 2 bases at J, with 6 bases in the middle. V is TRBV6-1 and J is TRBJ2-7; D is unclear. The sequence was collected from an adult woman who had mild COVID-19 (a few samples of this study predate the infection). Cell type and time point are not known. The sequenced sample consisted of PBMCs or a T cell subset sorted from them (not recorded which). The CDR3 is CASSVNTYEQYF. The CDR3 DNA is TGTGCCAGCAGTGTCAACACCTACGAGCAGTACTTC.